The T cell receptor beta chain described here comes from a study of T cell responses to AZD1222 COVID-19 vaccine. V shed 1 base and J shed 2 bases, with 14 bases lying between them. The CDR3 sequence is 15 residues long. Germline V gene lookup returns CDR1 GTSNPN and CDR2 SVGIG (reference sequence). This table comes from immunoSEQ multiplex PCR, and its TCRdb copy is limited to in-frame clones, with some not included. This table has about 150,000 clones, roughly 90% appearing once. The chain is built from TRBV30 and TRBJ1-1; tentatively, D is TRBD1 (5 bases). The TCR comes from an adult who received the AZD1222 COVID-19 vaccine. Sequenced material: peripheral blood, taken 28 days after the second AZD1222 dose. CDR3 in amino acids: CAWSARQSYNTEAFF. The CDR3 DNA sequence: TGTGCCTGGAGTGCCCGACAGAGCTACAACACTGAAGCTTTCTTT.